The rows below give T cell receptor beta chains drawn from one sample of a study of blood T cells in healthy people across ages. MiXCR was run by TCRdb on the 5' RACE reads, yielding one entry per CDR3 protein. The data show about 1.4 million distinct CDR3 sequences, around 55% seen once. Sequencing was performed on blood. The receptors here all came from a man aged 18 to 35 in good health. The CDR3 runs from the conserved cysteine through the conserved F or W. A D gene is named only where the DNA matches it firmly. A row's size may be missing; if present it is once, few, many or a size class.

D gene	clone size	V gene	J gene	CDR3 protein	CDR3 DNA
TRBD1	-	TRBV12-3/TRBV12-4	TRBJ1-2	CASSLGQGKYGYTF	TGTGCCAGCAGTTTAGGACAGGGAAAATATGGCTACACCTTC
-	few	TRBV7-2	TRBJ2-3	CASSPAGWSGDTQYF	TGTGCCAGCAGCCCCGCCGGGTGGTCTGGGGATACGCAGTATTTT
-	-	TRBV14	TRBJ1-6	CASSYRTDNSPLHF	TGTGCCAGCAGCTACCGGACAGATAATTCACCCCTCCACTTT
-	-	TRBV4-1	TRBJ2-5	CASSQVVVETQYF	TGCGCCAGCAGCCAAGTGGTTGTAGAGACCCAGTACTTC
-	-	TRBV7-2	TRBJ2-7	CASSFPRLSYEQYF	TGTGCCAGCAGCTTCCCGCGTCTTAGCTACGAGCAGTACTTC
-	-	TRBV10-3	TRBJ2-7	CAISESLSSFYEQYF	TGTGCCATCAGTGAGTCACTAAGTAGTTTCTACGAGCAGTACTTC
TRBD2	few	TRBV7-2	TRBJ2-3	CASSLVTSGFTDTQYF	TGTGCCAGCAGCTTAGTGACTAGCGGATTCACAGATACGCAGTATTTT
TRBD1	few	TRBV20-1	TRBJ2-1	CSARRTGSNEQFF	TGCAGTGCTAGGCGGACAGGGTCCAATGAGCAGTTCTTC
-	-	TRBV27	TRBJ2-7	CASSLTEGPYNEQYF	TGTGCCAGCAGTTTAACGGAGGGACCCTACAATGAGCAGTACTTC
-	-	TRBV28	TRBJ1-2	CASSPSDRYYGYTF	TGTGCCAGCAGTCCTTCCGACAGGTACTATGGCTACACCTTC
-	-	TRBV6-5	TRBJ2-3	CASVQQGTDTQYF	TGTGCCAGCGTTCAACAGGGCACAGATACGCAGTATTTT
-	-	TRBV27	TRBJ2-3	CASGPRGGRTDTQYF	TGTGCCAGCGGACCTAGGGGGGGGCGCACAGATACGCAGTATTTT
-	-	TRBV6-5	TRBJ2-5	CASSWGTGRFNEQYF	TGTGCCAGCAGTTGGGGCACCGGTAGATTCAATGAGCAGTACTTC
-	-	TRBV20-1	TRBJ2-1	CSASLEPKYNEQFF	TGCAGTGCTAGTCTCGAACCGAAGTACAATGAGCAGTTCTTC
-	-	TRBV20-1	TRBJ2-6	CSAKVVAGANVLTF	TGCAGTGCTAAGGTAGTTGCTGGGGCCAACGTCCTGACTTTC
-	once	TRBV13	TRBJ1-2	CATCGRLPNYGYTF	TGTGCCACCTGCGGACGATTACCCAACTATGGCTACACCTTC
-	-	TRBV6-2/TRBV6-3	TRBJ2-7	CASSFQTAASYEQYF	TGTGCCAGCAGTTTCCAGACAGCCGCCTCCTACGAGCAGTACTTC
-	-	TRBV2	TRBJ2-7	CASSGRLAGSGEQYF	TGTGCCAGCAGTGGCAGGCTCGCCGGGTCGGGCGAGCAGTACTTC